The next 20 T cell receptor beta chains were all read from a single sample in a study of T-cell reconstitution after alpha-beta-depleted transplantation in children. Preparation of the TCRbeta library was carried out with unique molecular identifiers. TCRdb called the PCR reads again in MiXCR, with one record for every CDR3 protein. This table has over 300,000 distinct CDR3 sequences, 10% appearing once. The sample consisted of PBMCs from the stem cell graft donor, taken from the stem cell graft. The receptors originated from a human donor who donated a stem cell graft to a child with acute lymphoblastic leukemia.

This clonotype was observed a few times. The chain combines TRBV12-3 or TRBV12-4 with TRBJ1-5; 9 bases fit TRBD1. The CDR3 spans 14 residues. The ends lost 6 bases at V and 7 bases at J; junction bases unmatched: 7. DNA for the CDR3: TGTGCCAGCAGACTAGGACAGGGGAACCAGCCCCAGCATTTT. It yields the protein CASRLGQGNQPQHF.

V is TRBV6-2 or TRBV6-3 and J is TRBJ2-7; 7 positions agree with TRBD1. The CDR3 sequence is 14 residues long. Losses at the gene ends were 5 bases for V and 0 bases for J; bases not matched to a gene: 4. Germline V gene data show CDR1 as MNHEY and CDR2 as SVGEGT. This CDR3 is CASSHRGSSYEQYF. CDR3 bases: TGTGCCAGCAGTCACAGGGGTTCCTCCTACGAGCAGTACTTC.

The chain links TRBV14 to TRBJ1-5; maybe TRBD1 (6 bases). V lost 4 bases to trimming and J lost 4 bases, with 20 bases between them. Germline V gene lookup returns CDR1 SGHDN and CDR2 FVKESK. The CDR3 runs 17 residues. In DNA, the CDR3 is TGTGCCAGCAGCCCCTCGGCAGGGGAGTTTTCGAATCAGCCCCAGCATTTT. Its translation: CASSPSAGEFSNQPQHF.

This chain joins TRBV12-3 or TRBV12-4 and TRBJ1-4; D remains ambiguous. The CDR3 loop spans 14 amino acids. The V gene lost 7 bases and the J gene lost 6 bases, with 15 bases spanning the gap. The CDR3 nucleotides read TGTGCCAGCACTAAGGGTCGGGTGGATGAAAAACTGTTTTTT. Translation gives CASTKGRVDEKLFF.

This clonotype was seen many times. This chain uses TRBV29-1 with TRBJ1-5; 9 bases are shared with TRBD1. The CDR3 is made up of 14 amino acids. V gave up 7 bases and J gave up 3 bases; unmatched junction bases: 7. Germline CDR1 is SQVTM and CDR2 is ANQGSEA. In DNA, the CDR3 is TGCAGCGCCCTTGGGACAGGGACCAATCAGCCCCAGCATTTT. This gives the protein CSALGTGTNQPQHF.

This clonotype was counted only a few times. The V gene is TRBV12-3 or TRBV12-4, the J gene TRBJ2-1; TRBD2 matches at 7 bases. This CDR3 comprises 15 residues. After removal of 3 bases from V and 0 bases from J, the junction contained 2 bases not matched to a gene. CDR3 amino acids: CASSLWEGSYNEQFF. The CDR3, as DNA: TGTGCCAGCAGTTTGTGGGAGGGCTCCTACAATGAGCAGTTCTTC.

This clonotype was picked up a small number of times. The V call is TRBV5-6, the J call TRBJ2-2, with D maybe TRBD2 (5 bases). V was trimmed by 3 bases and J by 6 bases, leaving 12 bases between them. The CDR3 contains 14 residues. Germline assignment: CDR1 SGHDT and CDR2 YYEEEE. Here the CDR3 reads CASSYGVRAGELFF. CDR3 coding DNA: TGTGCCAGCAGCTACGGGGTTCGGGCCGGGGAGCTGTTTTTT. The full variable domain, in which reference TRBV5-6 and TRBJ2-2 provide the parts outside the CDR3, is DAGVTQSPTHLIKTRGQQVTLRCSPKSGHDTVSWYQQALGQGPQFIFQYYEEEERQRGNFPDRFSGHQFPNYSSELNVNALLLGDSALYLCASSYGVRAGELFFGEGSRLTVL.

The chain combines TRBV5-6 with TRBJ2-3; D perhaps matches TRBD1 (6 bases). Germline loops: CDR1 SGHDT, CDR2 YYEEEE. The V end lost 0 bases, the J end lost 6 bases, and 17 bases lay between the germline ends. CDR3 length: 16 residues. The DNA for the CDR3 is TGTGCCAGCAGCTTGGTCGGAACAGGGCACACGGATACGCAGTATTTT. It codes for CASSLVGTGHTDTQYF.

Many counts were recorded for this clonotype. This sequence joins TRBV5-1 and TRBJ2-1; 9 bases are shared with TRBD1. With V trimmed by 5 bases and J by 8 bases, 11 bases remained unmatched. Germline loops: CDR1 SGHRS, CDR2 YFSETQ. The CDR3 spans 15 residues. CDR3: CASRSGQGTVDEQFF. Written as DNA, the CDR3 is TGCGCCAGCAGATCCGGACAGGGGACTGTAGATGAGCAGTTCTTC.

The chain is built from TRBV29-1 and TRBJ1-2, with TRBD1 as a possible D gene (6 bases). Germline CDR1 and CDR2: SQVTM and ANQGSEA. The CDR3 covers 13 residues. The V end lost 6 bases, the J end lost 4 bases, and 15 bases lay between the germline ends. The CDR3 is CSVETGPRYGYTF. CDR3 nucleotides: TGCAGCGTGGAAACAGGGCCCCGCTATGGCTACACCTTC.

The chain employs TRBV4-3 and TRBJ2-2; 7 positions agree with TRBD1. After removal of 0 bases from V and 5 bases from J, the junction contained 9 bases not matched to a gene. Germline V gene data show CDR1 as LGHNA and CDR2 as YSLEER. This CDR3 comprises 17 residues. For the CDR3, the DNA is TGCGCCAGCAGCCAAGAAGGCGGAGACAGGGATACCGGGGAGCTGTTTTTT. This translates into CASSQEGGDRDTGELFF.

In this sample, this clonotype turned up a few times. The V call is TRBV12-3 or TRBV12-4, the J call TRBJ1-5; possibly TRBD1 for D (6 bases). Between the trimmed V and J ends, which lost 3 bases and 5 bases, there was a span of 20 bases. The CDR3 extends over 17 amino acids. CDR3 DNA: TGTGCCAGCAGTTTTCTCACGGTCGGTAGGGGGGATCAGCCCCAGCATTTT. It encodes CASSFLTVGRGDQPQHF.

The chain is built from TRBV5-5 and TRBJ1-6; tentatively, D is TRBD1 (6 bases). This CDR3 contains 14 residues. Germline-derived CDR1 and CDR2 are SGHKS and YYEKEE (reference sequence). The germline V and J ends were trimmed by 3 bases and 7 bases, with 11 bases remaining between them. CDR3 nucleotide sequence: TGTGCCAGCAGCTCCGGGACATTAAATTCACCCCTCCACTTT. Translating gives CASSSGTLNSPLHF.

This clonotype was seen a handful of times. V usage is TRBV3-1 and J usage is TRBJ2-5; D unclear. The CDR3 totals 15 residues. CDR1 LGHDT and CDR2 YNNKEL come from the germline V gene (reference sequence). Trimming cost V 4 bases and J 0 bases, with 12 bases left between them. The CDR3 DNA is TGTGCCAGCAGCCCAACAGTGGGGTACCAAGAGACCCAGTACTTC. It codes for CASSPTVGYQETQYF.

This clonotype was counted only a few times. The genes are TRBV29-1 and TRBJ1-1, with a weak D call TRBD1 (5 bases). CDR3 size: 12 residues. Germline V CDR1 and CDR2: SQVTM, ANQGSEA. Trimming removed 4 bases at V and 10 bases at J, with 16 bases between. The CDR3, as DNA: TGCAGCGTTGGTCGCCAGGGAGAAAGAGCTTTCTTT. As protein: CSVGRQGERAFF.

The rearrangement joins TRBV5-1 to TRBJ1-2; TRBD1 matches at 7 bases. Trimming removed 3 bases from V and 6 bases from J; junction bases left unmatched: 8. This CDR3 region has 14 residues. Per germline, CDR1 SGHRS and CDR2 YFSETQ. The CDR3 bases are TGCGCCAGCAGCTCGCATACAGGGGAGAATGGCTACACCTTC. Protein product: CASSSHTGENGYTF.

V and J are TRBV4-3 and TRBJ1-4, with TRBD1 identical over 7 bases. The germline V gene encodes CDR1 LGHNA and CDR2 YSLEER. The CDR3 spans 15 residues. Trimming cost V 1 base and J 5 bases; bases outside gene matches: 4. CDR3 in DNA: TGCGCCAGCAGCCAAGTCCAGGACAGGAATGAAAAACTGTTTTTT. Its protein is CASSQVQDRNEKLFF.

The chain is built from TRBV6-1 and TRBJ2-7, with D perhaps matching TRBD1 (5 bases). CDR1 and CDR2 (germline): MNHNS, SASEGT. CDR3 length: 14 amino acids. Trimming shortened V by 6 bases and J by 2 bases, and 14 bases separated the two germline ends. In DNA, the CDR3 is TGTGCCAGCAGCTCATCCGACAGCCCCTACGAGCAGTACTTC. This gives the protein CASSSSDSPYEQYF.

This clonotype was detected a few times. The CDR3 DNA reads TGCAGTGCTACCCCCGGGACTAGCTCCTACGAGCAGTACTTC. Translated: CSATPGTSSYEQYF. This chain uses TRBV20-1 with TRBJ2-7; 8 bases are a match to TRBD2. This CDR3 spans 14 amino acids. V was pared by 4 bases and J by 0 bases, with 5 bases of the junction left unmatched. Germline V lookup: CDR1 DFQATT, CDR2 SNEGSKA (reference sequence).

CDR3 protein: CASSRGLAVPSTDTQYF. Here the CDR3 DNA reads TGTGCCAGCAGCCGGGGACTAGCGGTCCCTAGCACAGATACGCAGTATTTT. The chain combines TRBV7-2 with TRBJ2-3; 11 bases line up with TRBD2. CDR1 is SGHTA, CDR2 FQGNSA, per germline. The CDR3 totals 17 residues. Trimming at V came to 5 bases and at J to 0 bases, leaving 7 bases not matched to a gene.